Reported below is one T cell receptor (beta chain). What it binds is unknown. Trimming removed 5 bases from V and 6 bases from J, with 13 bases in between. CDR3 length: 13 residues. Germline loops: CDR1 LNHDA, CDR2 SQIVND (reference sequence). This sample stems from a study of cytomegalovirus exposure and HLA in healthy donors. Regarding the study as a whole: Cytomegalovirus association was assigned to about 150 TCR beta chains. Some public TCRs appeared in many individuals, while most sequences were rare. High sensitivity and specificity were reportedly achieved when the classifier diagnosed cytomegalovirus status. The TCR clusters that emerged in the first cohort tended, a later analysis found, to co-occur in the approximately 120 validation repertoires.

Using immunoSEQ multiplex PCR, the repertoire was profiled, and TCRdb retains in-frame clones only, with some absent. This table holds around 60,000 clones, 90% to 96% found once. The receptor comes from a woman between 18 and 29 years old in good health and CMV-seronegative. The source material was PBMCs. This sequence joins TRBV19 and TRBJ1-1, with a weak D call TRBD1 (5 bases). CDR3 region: CASSPTVFAEAFF. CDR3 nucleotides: TGTGCCAGTAGTCCGACAGTTTTCGCTGAAGCTTTCTTT. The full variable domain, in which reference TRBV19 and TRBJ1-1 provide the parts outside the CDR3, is DGGITQSPKYLFRKEGQNVTLSCEQNLNHDAMYWYRQDPGQGLRLIYYSQIVNDFQKGDIAEGYSVSREKKESFPLTVTSAQKNPTAFYLCASSPTVFAEAFFGQGTRLTVV.